Below, 21 T cell receptor beta chains from the same sample are listed, as sequenced in a study of blood T cell repertoires in COVID-19. The repertoire was sequenced with immunoSEQ multiplex PCR; TCRdb's copy has only in-frame clones and lacks some. The sample includes 350,000 or so clones, approximately 86% of them seen just once. Sample: PBMCs or T cells enriched from blood (not recorded which). The source is a woman between 40 and 55 years old with acute COVID-19.

The gene calls are TRBV5-8 and TRBJ1-2; 9 bases fit TRBD1. Germline CDR1 reads SGHTS; CDR2 reads YDEGEE. The CDR3 totals 16 residues. The ends lost 4 bases at V and 3 bases at J; junction bases unmatched: 10. The CDR3 sequence: CASSGLRDRDDYGYTF. CDR3 in DNA: TGTGCCAGCAGCGGCCTCCGGGACAGGGATGACTATGGCTACACCTTC.

This sequence joins TRBV10-3 and TRBJ2-5, with TRBD1 as a possible D gene (8 bases). V lost 6 bases and J lost 5, with 16 bases in between. Germline V gives CDR1 ENHRY, CDR2 SYGVKD. The CDR3 consists of 14 residues. CDR3 protein: CAIRSDRGGETQYF. The CDR3 coding sequence is TGTGCCATCAGATCCGACAGGGGAGGGGAGACCCAGTACTTC.

The chain is built from TRBV29-1 and TRBJ2-1, with D tentatively TRBD2 (5 bases). The CDR3 runs 13 residues. Germline CDR1 SQVTM, CDR2 ANQGSEA. The V gene lost 4 bases and the J gene lost 7 bases, with 14 bases spanning the gap. The CDR3 coding sequence is TGCAGCGTTGGGACTGCCGTACGAAATGAGCAGTTCTTC. This translates into CSVGTAVRNEQFF.

The chain recombines TRBV11-3 with TRBJ2-5; the D gene is possibly TRBD2 (6 bases). The V end was cut by 4 bases, the J end by 2 bases, with 11 bases between. Germline lookup yields CDR1 SGHNT and CDR2 YENEEA. This CDR3 spans 14 amino acids. The CDR3 loop is CASSSGLKQETQYF. DNA of the CDR3: TGTGCCAGCAGCTCGGGACTGAAACAAGAGACCCAGTACTTC.

This chain uses TRBV19 with TRBJ1-2; 9 bases are shared with TRBD1. This CDR3 is built from 14 residues. Trimming removed 6 bases from V and 8 bases from J; junction bases left unmatched: 10. The germline gives CDR1 LNHDA, CDR2 SQIVND (reference sequence). As DNA, the CDR3 is TGTGCCAGTAGCACAGGGGGCGCCGGCTCCGGCTACACCTTC. As protein: CASSTGGAGSGYTF.

The chain carries TRBV5-1 and TRBJ1-1, with 11 bases identical to TRBD1. V trimming: 0 bases; J trimming: 5 bases; junction bases outside the gene matches: 0. This CDR3 contains 14 residues. CDR1 and CDR2 from the germline V gene are SGHRS and YFSETQ. CDR3 nucleotide sequence: TGCGCCAGCAGCTTGGGGGACAGGGGGACTGAAGCTTTCTTT. Translated: CASSLGDRGTEAFF.

The chain uses TRBV29-1 and TRBJ2-7; 9 positions match TRBD1. The CDR3 loop spans 14 amino acids. Germline V gene sequence: CDR1 SQVTM, CDR2 ANQGSEA. J lost 6 bases, V lost 5 bases, and 11 bases had no gene match. The CDR3 nucleotides read TGCAGCGTTAGCCGGGACAGGGCTTCGAGCGAGCAGTACTTC. Amino acids: CSVSRDRASSEQYF.

The chain joins TRBV11-2 to TRBJ1-3, with a weak D call TRBD1 (6 bases). The V gene's germline CDR1 is SGHAT and CDR2 FQNNGV. The CDR3 covers 16 residues. V gave up 6 bases and J gave up 0 bases, with 15 bases separating them. The CDR3 DNA reads as TGTGCCAGCAGTACCGGACAGTCCCTCTCTGGAAACACCATATATTTT. Protein product: CASSTGQSLSGNTIYF.

The genes are TRBV2 and TRBJ2-2; TRBD1 matches 10 bases. The CDR3 has 14 residues. J gave up 5 bases and V 7 bases, and 4 bases lay outside the gene matches. The germline gives CDR1 SNHLY, CDR2 FYNNEI. In DNA form, the CDR3 reads TGTGCCAGCAACCGGGACAGGGGAACCGGGGAGCTGTTTTTT. The encoded protein is CASNRDRGTGELFF.

This chain connects TRBV2 to TRBJ2-1, with D tentatively TRBD2 (6 bases). Looked up from germline, CDR1 is SNHLY and CDR2 is FYNNEI. The CDR3 contains 15 residues. The V end lost 6 bases, the J end lost 1 base, and 13 bases lay between the germline ends. CDR3 loop: CASSVERASYNEQFF. CDR3 in DNA: TGTGCCAGCAGCGTTGAGCGGGCGTCCTACAATGAGCAGTTCTTC.

V and J are TRBV25-1 and TRBJ2-3; D remains unclear. The CDR3 has 14 residues. The V and J ends lost 8 bases and 4 bases respectively, with 16 bases between them. CDR1 and CDR2 from the germline V gene are MGHDK and SYGVNS. CDR3 coding DNA: TGTGCCAGCCTTGACCGTTTTCGGGCAGATACGCAGTATTTT. This codes for CASLDRFRADTQYF.

V gene TRBV7-2 combines with J gene TRBJ2-7; D may be TRBD1 (6 bases). CDR3 length: 15 residues. V gave up 5 bases and J gave up 6 bases, with 20 bases separating them. Germline CDR1 is SGHTA and CDR2 is FQGNSA. The CDR3 protein is CASSPDRSSLIEQYF. CDR3 nucleotide sequence: TGTGCCAGCAGCCCTGACAGGTCCAGTTTGATCGAGCAGTACTTC.

The gene calls are TRBV24-1 and TRBJ2-5, with TRBD2 matching 9 bases. The CDR3 runs to 15 residues. CDR1 is KGHDR, CDR2 SFDVKD, per germline. V shed 1 base and J 5 bases; nucleotides not matched to a gene: 4. In DNA form, the CDR3 reads TGTGCCACCAGTGATTTTAGCGGGAGTAGGGAGACCCAGTACTTC. It yields the protein CATSDFSGSRETQYF.

The V gene is TRBV19, the J gene TRBJ1-6; 9 bases match TRBD1. The J segment lost 9 bases and the V segment lost 8 bases, leaving 8 bases of the junction unmatched. The CDR3 consists of 14 residues. Germline CDR1 and CDR2: LNHDA and SQIVND (reference sequence). DNA of the CDR3: TGTGCCAGTGCCGAGGGACAGGGATCTTCACCCCTCCACTTT. Translated: CASAEGQGSSPLHF.

The V gene is TRBV4-3, the J gene TRBJ1-5; 7 nucleotides align to TRBD1. The CDR3 contains 22 residues. CDR1 and CDR2 (germline): LGHNA, YSLEER. V lost 3 bases, J lost 6 bases, and 29 bases stayed unmatched. CDR3 sequence (DNA): TGCGCCAGCAGCCAGAACCCTGTTTGGCCGGGACAGTCACCGCAGATTGGTCAGCCCCAGCATTTT. The encoded protein is CASSQNPVWPGQSPQIGQPQHF.

V and J are TRBV25-1 and TRBJ2-1; 8 nucleotides line up with TRBD1. Germline lookup yields CDR1 MGHDK and CDR2 SYGVNS. The CDR3 spans 14 residues. The V segment lost 8 bases and the J segment 5 bases; nucleotides outside the gene matches: 8. The CDR3 region has the DNA TGTGCCAGCGCAGCCGTGGGACAGGACAATGAGCAGTTCTTC. Protein product: CASAAVGQDNEQFF. Together with reference TRBV25-1 and TRBJ2-1, the CDR3 gives the full variable domain: EADIYQTPRYLVIGTGKKITLECSQTMGHDKMYWYQQDPGMELHLIHYSYGVNSTEKGDLSSESTVSRIRTEHFPLTLESARPSHTSQYLCASAAVGQDNEQFFGPGTRLTVL.

The chain uses TRBV12-5 and TRBJ1-4; D uncertain. The CDR3 length is 13 residues. Looked up from germline, CDR1 is LGHNT and CDR2 is FRNRAP. Between the trimmed V and J ends, which lost 6 bases and 10 bases, there was a span of 15 bases. The CDR3 is CASGHPPPGKLFF. CDR3 bases: TGTGCTAGTGGCCACCCTCCTCCGGGAAAACTGTTTTTT.

Here the CDR3 DNA reads TGTGCCAGCAGTGAAGAATCGCTCCGCCGAGGGTACTTC. Translated, it gives CASSEESLRRGYF. The chain recombines TRBV6-1 with TRBJ2-7; D gene uncertain. The germline gives CDR1 MNHNS, CDR2 SASEGT. CDR3 length: 13 residues. V shed 1 base and J shed 12 bases, with 16 bases lying between them.

The rearrangement joins TRBV3-1 (or the pseudogene TRBV3-2) to TRBJ1-6; D possibly corresponds to TRBD1 (5 bases). CDR1 is LGHDT and CDR2 is YNNKEL in the germline V gene (reference sequence). V lost 2 bases and J 3 bases, leaving 8 bases between the germline ends. The CDR3 spans 15 residues. CDR3 in amino acids: CASSQLDSYNSPLHF. The CDR3 bases are TGTGCCAGCAGCCAACTAGACAGCTATAATTCACCCCTCCACTTT.

The chain recombines TRBV28 with TRBJ1-2, with D possibly matching TRBD1 (6 bases). V was clipped by 4 bases and J by 4 bases, with 16 bases between them. The CDR3 is 15 residues long. CDR1 is MDHEN, CDR2 SYDVKM, per germline. CDR3: CASSYGGGLGYGYTF. The CDR3 bases are TGTGCCAGCAGTTATGGGGGGGGCCTGGGCTATGGCTACACCTTC.

The chain couples TRBV7-2 to TRBJ2-7; 7 bases fit TRBD2. This CDR3 region has 15 residues. Germline assignment: CDR1 SGHTA and CDR2 FQGNSA. J gave up 7 bases and V 1 base, and 10 bases lay outside the gene matches. CDR3 loop: CASSLVGSGRPEQYF. CDR3 sequence (DNA): TGTGCCAGCAGCTTAGTAGGTAGCGGGCGCCCGGAGCAGTACTTC.